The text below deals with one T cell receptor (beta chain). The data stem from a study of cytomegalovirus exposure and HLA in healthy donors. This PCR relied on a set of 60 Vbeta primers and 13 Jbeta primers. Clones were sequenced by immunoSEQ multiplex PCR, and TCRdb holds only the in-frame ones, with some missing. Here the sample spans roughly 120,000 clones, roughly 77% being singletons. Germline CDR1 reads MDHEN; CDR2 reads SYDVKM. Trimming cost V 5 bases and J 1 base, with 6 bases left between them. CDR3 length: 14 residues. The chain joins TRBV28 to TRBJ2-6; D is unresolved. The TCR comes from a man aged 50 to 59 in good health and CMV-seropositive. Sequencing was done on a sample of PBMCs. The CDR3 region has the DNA TGTGCCAGCAGTGGCCCTTCTGGGGCCAACGTCCTGACTTTC. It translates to CASSGPSGANVLTF.